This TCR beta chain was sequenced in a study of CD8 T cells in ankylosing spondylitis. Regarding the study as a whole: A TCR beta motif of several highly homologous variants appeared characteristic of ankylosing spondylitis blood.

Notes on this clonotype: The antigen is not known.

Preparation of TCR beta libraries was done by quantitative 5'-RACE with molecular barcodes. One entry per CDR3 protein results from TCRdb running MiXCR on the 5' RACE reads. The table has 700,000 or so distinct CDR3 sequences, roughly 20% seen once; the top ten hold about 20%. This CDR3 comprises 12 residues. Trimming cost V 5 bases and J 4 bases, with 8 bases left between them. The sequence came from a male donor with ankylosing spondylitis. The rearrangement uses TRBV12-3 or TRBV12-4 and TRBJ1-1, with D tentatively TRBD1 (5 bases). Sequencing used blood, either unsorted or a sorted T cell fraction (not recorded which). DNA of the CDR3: TGTGCCAGCAGTGCAGGGCTCACTGAAGCTTTCTTT. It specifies CASSAGLTEAFF.